Sequencing of this T cell receptor beta chain was carried out in a study of blood T cell repertoires in COVID-19 (dated by TCRdb to about 2020). Context from the whole study: Collaborator samples came from the United States, Italy and Spain and covered acute and convalescent phases of COVID-19. The prospective study material was composed of cDNA or gDNA derived from T cells, B-cell-depleted T cells, or PBMCs. Subjects who had been exposed to COVID-19, were actively infected with it, or had recovered from it provided the deeply sampled blood TCRbeta repertoires that made up the dataset. A freely available public database, intended as a resource for researchers studying the immune response to SARS-CoV-2, is where the repertoires were released. The samples were drawn from two sources: the first 160 participants of the ongoing ImmuneRACE study, and 1,000 to 1,500 subjects contributed by 6 global collaborators. Sample metadata almost always included a de-identified subject ID, COVID-19 status, age in years and sex. Where available, HLA class I and class II types were taken from metadata supplied by the sample provider and were not determined by assay-based typing.

A single count supports this clone. What antigen it recognizes has not been identified. Base quality data are lacking; no much larger clone is found one base away. In Seattle, one collaborating source enrolled patients while the infection was active and tracked those patients longitudinally over the course of disease. Whole blood was collected in K2EDTA tubes by collaborating institutions according to the institutions' own protocols. Collaborator samples were shipped for TCRbeta analysis as frozen whole blood, isolated PBMCs, or DNA extracted from either sample type. Overall results and qualifications from the work: The amount of clinical and demographic metadata varied by source and participant and was provided uncurated.

The immunoSEQ Assay, a bias-controlled multiplex PCR, was used to amplify TCRbeta CDR3 regions from genomic DNA. The published analysis was carried out like this. The number of nucleated cells in each sample was estimated by amplification of reference gene primers within the assay. Sequence reads were collapsed and filtered to measure the absolute abundance of every unique TCRbeta CDR3 rearrangement. For each sample, productive Simpson clonality was calculated as the square root of Simpson's diversity index across productive rearrangements. The clones in this table, taken by TCRdb from immuneACCESS, are in-frame only. Not every clone is retained; where verified, under half of the shortfall comes from an unresolved V gene, and the cause of the rest is unknown. V, J and clone size were drawn from that table, and D and trimming were deduced from the DNA. Recorded for this sample are 150,000 to 200,000 clones; 84% of them occurred a single time. The ten largest clones represent roughly 15% of the sample.

Sequencing used peripheral blood. The sequence came from a woman aged 70-85 years with COVID-19, enrolled during active disease.

This receptor carries the CDR3 CATATAGAGVTEAFF. The nucleotide sequence is TGTGCCACCGCCACCGCAGGGGCGGGGGTGACTGAAGCTTTCTTT. This sequence uses TRBV28 and TRBJ1-1; D gene: possibly TRBD1, on 6 matching bases. Measured from the cysteine to the phenylalanine, the CDR3 is 15 residues long. Only the CDR3 part of the read is kept: 45 bases, read in frame from the first base. Trimming takes 10 bases from V and 5 bases from J, and the germline ends sit 23 bases apart. The CDR1 and CDR2 encoded by the germline V gene are MDHEN and SYDVKM. The CDR3, completed at both ends by the reference TRBV28 and TRBJ1-1 genes, gives the full variable domain DVKVTQSSRYLVKRTGEKVFLECVQDMDHENMFWYRQDPGLGLRLIYFSYDVKMKEKGDIPEGYSVSREKKERFSLILESASTNQTSMYLCATATAGAGVTEAFFGQGTRLTVV.